Given below is one T cell receptor beta chain in context. Its antigen remains undetermined. No much larger clonotype is one base removed from it; base qualities were not supplied. In the prospective study, participants were roughly 18 to 100 years old, resided in 25 or so geographic areas of the United States, and were enrolled through a virtual design. Cohort assignment in the prospective study relied on participant-reported clinical history from a screening survey and a study questionnaire. For ImmuneRACE Cohort 3, a participant was defined as recovered based on two consecutive negative NP/OP PCR tests, clearance by a healthcare professional, or resolution of symptoms. In the prospective study, whole blood, serum and a nasopharyngeal or oropharyngeal swab were collected from each participant by mobile phlebotomists. Additional blood draws and questionnaires over an approximately two-month period could optionally be provided by prospective study participants. Before DNA extraction, prospective study blood samples were shipped either frozen or at room temperature.

The data originate from a study of blood T cell repertoires in COVID-19 (dated by TCRdb to between 2020 and 2021). Background for the entire study: The collaborator samples originated in the United States, Italy and Spain and spanned the acute and convalescent phases of COVID-19. The material from the prospective study consisted of cDNA or gDNA derived from T cells, B-cell-depleted T cells, or PBMCs. Subjects who had been exposed to COVID-19, were actively infected with it, or had recovered from it provided the deeply sampled blood TCRbeta repertoires that made up the dataset. A freely available public database, intended as a resource for researchers studying the immune response to SARS-CoV-2, is where the repertoires were released. The samples were drawn from two sources: the first 160 participants of the ongoing ImmuneRACE study, and 950 to 1,500 subjects contributed by 6 global collaborators. A de-identified subject ID, COVID-19 status, age in years and sex were almost always included in the sample metadata. Where HLA class I and class II types were available, the types were taken from metadata supplied by the sample provider, not from assay-based typing.

TCRbeta CDR3 regions were amplified from genomic DNA using the immunoSEQ Assay, a bias-controlled multiplex PCR. Per the authors' processing: Within the assay, amplification of reference gene primers was used to estimate how many nucleated cells each sample contained. To quantify the absolute abundance of each unique TCRbeta CDR3 rearrangement, sequence reads were collapsed and filtered. Productive Simpson clonality was computed per sample as the square root of Simpson's diversity index over productive rearrangements. As stored in TCRdb, this immuneACCESS dataset retains in-frame rearrangements with V and J assigned. A fraction of the clones does not appear; measured against another copy, unresolved V genes explain less than half of the discrepancy, and the remainder lacks a known reason. V and J calls and clone size are as listed in that table; D and trimming were resolved from the DNA. The sample table shows approximately 400,000 clones, and roughly four fifths are seen once. The ten largest clones add up to 5% to 5.5% of the sample.

Overall study outcomes, separate from this receptor: The quantity of clinical and demographic metadata differed by source and by participant and was supplied without curation.

Sequenced input: PBMCs or T cells enriched from blood (not recorded which). This TCR derives from a woman aged 50 to 60 who had recovered from COVID-19.

The DNA reads TGTGCCAGTAGTTATGCGGGATATAGCAATCAGCCCCAGCATTTT. The resulting protein is CASSYAGYSNQPQHF. The sequence links TRBV19 to TRBJ1-5; no D gene is confidently identified. The CDR3 spans 15 residues, from the cysteine through the phenylalanine. CDR3 DNA is the only sequence kept; it has 45 bases, read in frame from the first base. The V end loses 5 bases and the J end loses 0 bases, and a stretch of 11 bases separates them. CDR1 and CDR2 are drawn from the germline V gene (reference sequence): LNHDA, SQIVND.